This T cell receptor (beta chain) was recovered during a study of identical twins. Overall study findings and caveats: Potential partial confounding of zero-insertion analyses by invariant MAIT and iNKT cells was noted. Out-of-frame alpha sequences shared by twins showed excess low generation probability. In drawing conclusions, the study used cross-sectional statistical analysis and did not follow the same donors.

V was cut by 11 bases and J by 3 bases, with 15 bases left in between. The CDR3 spans 13 residues. Germline V lookup: CDR1 MNHNS, CDR2 SASEGT. cDNA molecules carried unique molecular identifiers, and template switching added a universal primer site. TCRdb processed the 5' RACE reads anew with MiXCR; each CDR3 protein has one entry. The data contain roughly 200,000 distinct CDR3 sequences, approximately 8.3% of them singletons. As regards this clonotype: What it recognizes is unknown.

The same sample was also studied in work on yellow fever vaccine responses in identical twins.

The clonotype was recovered from a woman aged 18-29 years in good health. The chain joins TRBV6-1 to TRBJ2-3; possibly TRBD2 for D (5 bases). Sequenced: memory (CD45RO+) T cells sorted from blood. The CDR3 region is CASLLPGTDTQYF. The CDR3 coding sequence is TGTGCCTCACTGCTCCCGGGGACAGATACGCAGTATTTT.